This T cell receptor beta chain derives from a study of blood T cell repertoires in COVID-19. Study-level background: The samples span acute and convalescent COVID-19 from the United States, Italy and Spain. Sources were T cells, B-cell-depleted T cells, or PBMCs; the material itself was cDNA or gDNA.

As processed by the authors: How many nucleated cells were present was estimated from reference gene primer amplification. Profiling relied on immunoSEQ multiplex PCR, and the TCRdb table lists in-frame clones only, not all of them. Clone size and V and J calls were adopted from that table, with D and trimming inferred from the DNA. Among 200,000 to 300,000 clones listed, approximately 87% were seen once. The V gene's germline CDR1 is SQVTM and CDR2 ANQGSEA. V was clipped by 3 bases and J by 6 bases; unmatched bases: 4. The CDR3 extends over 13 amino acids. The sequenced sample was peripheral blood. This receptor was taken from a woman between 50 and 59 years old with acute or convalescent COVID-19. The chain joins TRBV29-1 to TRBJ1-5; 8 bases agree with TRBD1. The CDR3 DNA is TGCAGCGTTGACACAGGGGGGAGTCAGCCCCAGCATTTT. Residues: CSVDTGGSQPQHF.